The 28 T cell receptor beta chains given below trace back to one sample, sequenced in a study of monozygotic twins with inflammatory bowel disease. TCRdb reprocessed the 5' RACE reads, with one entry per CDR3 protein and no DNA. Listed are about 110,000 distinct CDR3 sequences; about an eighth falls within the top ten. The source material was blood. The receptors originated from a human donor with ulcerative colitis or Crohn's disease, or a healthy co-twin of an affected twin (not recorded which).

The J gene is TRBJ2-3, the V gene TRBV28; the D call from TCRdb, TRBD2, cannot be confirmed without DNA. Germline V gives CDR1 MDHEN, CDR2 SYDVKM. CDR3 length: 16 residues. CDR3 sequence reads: CASSLVRGTGPDTQYF.

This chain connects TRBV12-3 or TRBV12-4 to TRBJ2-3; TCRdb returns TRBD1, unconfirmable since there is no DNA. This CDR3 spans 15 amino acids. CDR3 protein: CASSLPRDRTDTQYF.

CDR3 protein: CASSLAAGGANTGELFF. This rearrangement joins TRBV5-1 to TRBJ2-2; lacking DNA, the TRBD2 call made by TCRdb goes unchecked. CDR3 length equals 17 residues. Germline CDR1 reads SGHRS; CDR2 reads YFSETQ.

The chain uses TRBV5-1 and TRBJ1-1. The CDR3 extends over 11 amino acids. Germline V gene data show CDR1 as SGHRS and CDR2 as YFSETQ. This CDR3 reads CASSQGPEAFF. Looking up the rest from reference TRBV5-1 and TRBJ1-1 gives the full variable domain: KAGVTQTPRYLIKTRGQQVTLSCSPISGHRSVSWYQQTPGQGLQFLFEYFSETQRNKGNFPGRFSGRQFSNSRSEMNVSTLELGDSALYLCASSQGPEAFFGQGTRLTVV.

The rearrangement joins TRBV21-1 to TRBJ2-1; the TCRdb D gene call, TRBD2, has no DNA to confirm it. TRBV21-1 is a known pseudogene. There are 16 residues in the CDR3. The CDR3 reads CASSNLEGVEYNEQFF.

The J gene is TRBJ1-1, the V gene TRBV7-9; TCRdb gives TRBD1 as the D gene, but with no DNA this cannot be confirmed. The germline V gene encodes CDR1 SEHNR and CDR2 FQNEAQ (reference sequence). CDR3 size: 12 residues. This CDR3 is CASSHPYTEAFF.

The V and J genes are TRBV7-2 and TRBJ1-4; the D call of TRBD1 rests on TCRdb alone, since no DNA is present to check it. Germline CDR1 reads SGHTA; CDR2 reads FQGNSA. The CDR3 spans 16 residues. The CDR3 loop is CASSRGTAATNEKLFF.

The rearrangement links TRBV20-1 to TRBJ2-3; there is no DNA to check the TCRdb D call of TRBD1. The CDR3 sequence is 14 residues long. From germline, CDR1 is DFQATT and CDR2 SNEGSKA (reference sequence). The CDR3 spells CSAIYRGGSDTQYF.

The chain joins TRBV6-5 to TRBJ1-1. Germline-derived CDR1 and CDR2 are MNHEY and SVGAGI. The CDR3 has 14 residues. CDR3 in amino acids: CASSNRVDPPEAFF.

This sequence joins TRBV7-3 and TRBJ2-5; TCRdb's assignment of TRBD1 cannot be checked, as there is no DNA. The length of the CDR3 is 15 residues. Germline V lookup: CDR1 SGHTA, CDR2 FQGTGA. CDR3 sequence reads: CASSPVGSPTETQYF.

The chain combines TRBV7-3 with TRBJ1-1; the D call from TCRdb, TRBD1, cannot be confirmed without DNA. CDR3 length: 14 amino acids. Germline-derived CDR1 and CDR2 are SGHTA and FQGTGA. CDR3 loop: CASSSRGHGGEAFF.

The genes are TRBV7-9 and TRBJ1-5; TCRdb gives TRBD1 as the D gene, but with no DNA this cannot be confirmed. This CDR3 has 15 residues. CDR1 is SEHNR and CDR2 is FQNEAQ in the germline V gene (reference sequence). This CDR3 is CASSSTGPGNQPQHF. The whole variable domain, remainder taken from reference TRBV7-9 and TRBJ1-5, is DTGVSQNPRHKITKRGQNVTFRCDPISEHNRLYWYRQTLGQGPEFLTYFQNEAQLEKSRLLSDRFSAERPKGSFSTLEIQRTEQGDSAMYLCASSSTGPGNQPQHFGDGTRLSIL.

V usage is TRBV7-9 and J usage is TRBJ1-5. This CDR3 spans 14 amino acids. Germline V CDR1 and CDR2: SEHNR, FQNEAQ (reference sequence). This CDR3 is CASSDTVDHQPQHF.

The CDR3 is CASSFTRQGNYRRETQYF. This chain uses TRBV11-1 with TRBJ2-5; as DNA is missing, the TRBD1 call by TCRdb cannot be tested. The CDR3 contains 18 residues. CDR1 SGHAT and CDR2 FQDESV come from the germline V gene (reference sequence).

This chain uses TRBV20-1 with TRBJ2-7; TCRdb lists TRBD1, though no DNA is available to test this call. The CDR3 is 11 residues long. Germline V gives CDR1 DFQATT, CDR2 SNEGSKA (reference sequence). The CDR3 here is CSASRVPEQYF.

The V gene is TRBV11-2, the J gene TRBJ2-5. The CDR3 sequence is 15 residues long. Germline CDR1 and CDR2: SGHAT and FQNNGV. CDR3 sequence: CASSTNRRYQETQYF.

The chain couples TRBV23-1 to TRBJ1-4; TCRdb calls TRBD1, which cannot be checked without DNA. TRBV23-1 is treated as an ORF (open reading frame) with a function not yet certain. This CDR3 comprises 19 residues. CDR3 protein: CASSQGDRGPYATNEKLFF.

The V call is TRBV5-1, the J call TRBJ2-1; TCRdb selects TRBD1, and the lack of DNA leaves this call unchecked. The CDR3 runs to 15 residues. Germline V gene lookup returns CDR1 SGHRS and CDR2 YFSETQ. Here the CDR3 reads CASSLEGAGYNEQFF. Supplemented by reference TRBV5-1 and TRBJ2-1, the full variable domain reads KAGVTQTPRYLIKTRGQQVTLSCSPISGHRSVSWYQQTPGQGLQFLFEYFSETQRNKGNFPGRFSGRQFSNSRSEMNVSTLELGDSALYLCASSLEGAGYNEQFFGPGTRLTVL.

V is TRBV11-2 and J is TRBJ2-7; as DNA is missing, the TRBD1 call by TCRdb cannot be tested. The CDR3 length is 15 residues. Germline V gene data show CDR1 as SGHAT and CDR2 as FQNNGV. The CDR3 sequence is CASSRPGALNYEQYF.

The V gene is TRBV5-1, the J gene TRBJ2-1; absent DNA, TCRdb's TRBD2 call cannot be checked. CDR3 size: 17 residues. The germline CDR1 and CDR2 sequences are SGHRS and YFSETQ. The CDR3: CASSLLGSGRSVNEQFF.

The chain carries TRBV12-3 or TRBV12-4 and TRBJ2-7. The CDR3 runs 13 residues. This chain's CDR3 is CASSFGESSEQYF.

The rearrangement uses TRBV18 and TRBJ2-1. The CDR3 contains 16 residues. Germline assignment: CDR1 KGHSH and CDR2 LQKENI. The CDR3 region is CASSPIRPSSYNEQFF.

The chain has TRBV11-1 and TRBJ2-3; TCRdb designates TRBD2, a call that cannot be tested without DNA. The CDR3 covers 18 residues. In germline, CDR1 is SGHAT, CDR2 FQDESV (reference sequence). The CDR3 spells CASSPRLDERGGQDTQYF.

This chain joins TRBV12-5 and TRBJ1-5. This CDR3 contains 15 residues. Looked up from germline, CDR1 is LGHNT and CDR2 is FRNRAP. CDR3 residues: CASGLMEYSNQPQHF.

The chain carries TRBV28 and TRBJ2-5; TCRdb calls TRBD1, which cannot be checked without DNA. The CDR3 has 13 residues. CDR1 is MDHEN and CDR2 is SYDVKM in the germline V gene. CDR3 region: CASSPQWGETQYF. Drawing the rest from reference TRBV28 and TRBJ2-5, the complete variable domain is DVKVTQSSRYLVKRTGEKVFLECVQDMDHENMFWYRQDPGLGLRLIYFSYDVKMKEKGDIPEGYSVSREKKERFSLILESASTNQTSMYLCASSPQWGETQYFGPGTRLLVL.

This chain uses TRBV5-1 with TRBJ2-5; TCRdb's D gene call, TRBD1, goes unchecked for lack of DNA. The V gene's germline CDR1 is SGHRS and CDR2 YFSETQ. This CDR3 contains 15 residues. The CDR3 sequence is CASSLGGTNEETQYF.

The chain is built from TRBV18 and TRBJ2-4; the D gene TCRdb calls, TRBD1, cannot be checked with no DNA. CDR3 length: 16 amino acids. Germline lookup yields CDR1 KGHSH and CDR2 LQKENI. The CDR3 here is CASSPGGMGSWNIQYF. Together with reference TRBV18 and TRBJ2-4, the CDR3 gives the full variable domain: NAGVMQNPRHLVRRRGQEARLRCSPMKGHSHVYWYRQLPEEGLKFMVYLQKENIIDESGMPKERFSAEFPKEGPSILRIQQVVRGDSAAYFCASSPGGMGSWNIQYFGAGTRLSVL.

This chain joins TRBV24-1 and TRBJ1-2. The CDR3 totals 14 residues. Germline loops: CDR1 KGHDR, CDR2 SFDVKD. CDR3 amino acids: CATSDTASNYGYTF.